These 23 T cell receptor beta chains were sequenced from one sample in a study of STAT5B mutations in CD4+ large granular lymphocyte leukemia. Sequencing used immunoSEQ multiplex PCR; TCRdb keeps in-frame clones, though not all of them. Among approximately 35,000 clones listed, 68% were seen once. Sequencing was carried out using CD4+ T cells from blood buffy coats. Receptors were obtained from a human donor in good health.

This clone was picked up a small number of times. Here the CDR3 DNA reads TGTGCCAGTAGCTTCACAGGGAGCTCAGAGCCCCAGCATTTT. It specifies CASSFTGSSEPQHF. The rearrangement links TRBV19 to TRBJ1-5, with D possibly TRBD1 on 6 matching bases. CDR1 and CDR2 (germline): LNHDA, SQIVND (reference sequence). With 6 bases removed from V and 8 bases from J, the gap between germline ends came to 17 bases. CDR3 length equals 14 residues.

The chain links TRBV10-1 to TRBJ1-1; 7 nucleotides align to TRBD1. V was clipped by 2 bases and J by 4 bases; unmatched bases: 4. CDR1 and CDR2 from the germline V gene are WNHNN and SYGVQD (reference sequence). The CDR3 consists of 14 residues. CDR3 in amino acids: CASSERAGGTEAFF. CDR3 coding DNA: TGCGCCAGCAGTGAGCGGGCAGGGGGCACTGAAGCTTTCTTT.

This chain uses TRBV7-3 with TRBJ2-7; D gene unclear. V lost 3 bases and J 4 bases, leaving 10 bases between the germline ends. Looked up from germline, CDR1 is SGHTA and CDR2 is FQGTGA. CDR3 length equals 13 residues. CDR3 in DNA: TGTGCCAGCAGCTTTGGGGTAGGGTACGAGCAGTACTTC. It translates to CASSFGVGYEQYF.

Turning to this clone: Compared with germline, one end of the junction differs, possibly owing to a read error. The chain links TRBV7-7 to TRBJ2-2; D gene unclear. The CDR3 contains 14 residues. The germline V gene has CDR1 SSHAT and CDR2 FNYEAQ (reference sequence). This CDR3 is CASSLAENTGELFF. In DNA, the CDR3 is TGTGCTAGCAGCTTAGCAGAGAACACCGGGGAGCTGTTTTTT. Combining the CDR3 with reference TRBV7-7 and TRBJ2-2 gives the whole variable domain GAGVSQSPRYKVTKRGQDVTLRCDPISSHATLYWYQQALGQGPEFLTYFNYEAQPDKSGLPSDRFSAERPEGSISTLTIQRTEQRDSAMYRCASSLAENTGELFFGEGSRLTVL.

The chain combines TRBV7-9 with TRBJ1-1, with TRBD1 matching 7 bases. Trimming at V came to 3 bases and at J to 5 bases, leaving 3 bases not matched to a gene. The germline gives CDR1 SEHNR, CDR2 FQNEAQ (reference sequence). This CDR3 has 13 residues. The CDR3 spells CASSLPQGTEAFF. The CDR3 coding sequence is TGTGCCAGCAGCTTGCCACAGGGGACTGAAGCTTTCTTT.

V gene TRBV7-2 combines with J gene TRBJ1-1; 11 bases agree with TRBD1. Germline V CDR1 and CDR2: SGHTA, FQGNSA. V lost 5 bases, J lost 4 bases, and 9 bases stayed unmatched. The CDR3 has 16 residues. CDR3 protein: CASSAGQGAVGTEAFF. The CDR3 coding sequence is TGTGCCAGCAGCGCCGGACAGGGGGCAGTGGGCACTGAAGCTTTCTTT.

In DNA form, the CDR3 reads TGTGCCAGTAGCGAGACAGGGGTCGAGACCCAGTACTTC. Its protein product is CASSETGVETQYF. The chain links TRBV19 to TRBJ2-5; 8 nucleotides line up with TRBD1. The germline V gene has CDR1 LNHDA and CDR2 SQIVND (reference sequence). CDR3 length equals 13 residues. Trimming at V came to 6 bases and at J to 5 bases, leaving 5 bases not matched to a gene.

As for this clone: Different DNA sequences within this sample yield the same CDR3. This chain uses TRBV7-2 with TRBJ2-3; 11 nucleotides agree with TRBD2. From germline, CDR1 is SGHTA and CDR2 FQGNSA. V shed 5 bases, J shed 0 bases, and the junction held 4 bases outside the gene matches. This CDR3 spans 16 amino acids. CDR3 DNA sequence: TGTGCCAGCAGCCTCAGACTAGCGGGGAGCACAGATACGCAGTATTTT. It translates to CASSLRLAGSTDTQYF.

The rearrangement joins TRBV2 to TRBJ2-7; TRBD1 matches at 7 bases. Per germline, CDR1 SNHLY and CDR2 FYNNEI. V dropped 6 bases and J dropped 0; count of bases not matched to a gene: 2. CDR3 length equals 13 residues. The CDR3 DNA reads TGTGCCAGCAGAGGGGACAGCTCCTACGAGCAGTACTTC. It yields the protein CASRGDSSYEQYF.

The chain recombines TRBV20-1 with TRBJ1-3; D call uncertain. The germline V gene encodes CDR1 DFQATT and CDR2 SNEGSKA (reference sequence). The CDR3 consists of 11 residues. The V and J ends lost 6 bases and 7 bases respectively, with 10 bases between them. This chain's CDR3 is CSAVSWNTIYF. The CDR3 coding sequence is TGCAGTGCCGTGTCATGGAACACCATATATTTT.

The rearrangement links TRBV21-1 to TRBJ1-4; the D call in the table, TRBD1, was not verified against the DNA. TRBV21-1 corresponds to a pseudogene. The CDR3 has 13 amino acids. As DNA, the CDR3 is TGTGCCAGCAGCAACGACAGGGTTGAAAAACTGTTTTTT. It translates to CASSNDRVEKLFF.

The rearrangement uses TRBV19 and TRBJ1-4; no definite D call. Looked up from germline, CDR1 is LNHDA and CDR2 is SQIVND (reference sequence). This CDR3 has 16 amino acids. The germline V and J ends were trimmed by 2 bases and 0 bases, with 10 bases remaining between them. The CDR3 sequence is CASSIYSAATNEKLFF. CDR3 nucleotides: TGTGCCAGTAGTATATATTCTGCTGCAACTAATGAAAAACTGTTTTTT.

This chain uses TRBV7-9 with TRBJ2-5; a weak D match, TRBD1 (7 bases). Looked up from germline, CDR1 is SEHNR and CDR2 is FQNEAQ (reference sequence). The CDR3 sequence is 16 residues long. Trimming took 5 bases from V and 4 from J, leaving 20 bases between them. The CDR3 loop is CASSPPGGTAGETQYF. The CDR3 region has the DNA TGTGCCAGCAGCCCGCCAGGAGGGACAGCGGGAGAGACCCAGTACTTC.

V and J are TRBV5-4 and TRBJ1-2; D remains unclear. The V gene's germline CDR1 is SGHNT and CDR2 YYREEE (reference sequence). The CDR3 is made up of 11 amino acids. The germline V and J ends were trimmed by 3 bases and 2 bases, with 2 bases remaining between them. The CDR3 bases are TGTGCCAGCAGCTACAACTATGGCTACACCTTC. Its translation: CASSYNYGYTF.

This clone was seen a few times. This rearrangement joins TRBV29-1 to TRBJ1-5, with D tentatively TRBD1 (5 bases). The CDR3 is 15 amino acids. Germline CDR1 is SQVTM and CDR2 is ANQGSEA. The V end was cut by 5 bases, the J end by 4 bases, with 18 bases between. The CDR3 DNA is TGCAGCGTTAAGGAAAGCAGGGAAGGGAATCAGCCCCAGCATTTT. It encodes CSVKESREGNQPQHF.

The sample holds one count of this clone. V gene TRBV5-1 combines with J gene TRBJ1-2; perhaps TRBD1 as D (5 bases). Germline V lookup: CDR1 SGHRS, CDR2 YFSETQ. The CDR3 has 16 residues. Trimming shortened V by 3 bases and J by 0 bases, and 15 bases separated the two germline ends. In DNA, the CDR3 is TGCGCCAGCAGCTCCCTCGAGGGGACGCCTAACTATGGCTACACCTTC. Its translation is CASSSLEGTPNYGYTF.

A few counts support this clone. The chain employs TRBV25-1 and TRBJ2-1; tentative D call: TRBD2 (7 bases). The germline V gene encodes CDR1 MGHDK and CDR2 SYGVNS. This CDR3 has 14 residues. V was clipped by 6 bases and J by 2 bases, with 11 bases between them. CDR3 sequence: CASRRGGPYNEQFF. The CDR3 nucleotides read TGTGCCAGCAGGAGGGGGGGGCCCTACAATGAGCAGTTCTTC. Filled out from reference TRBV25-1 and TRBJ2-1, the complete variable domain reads EADIYQTPRYLVIGTGKKITLECSQTMGHDKMYWYQQDPGMELHLIHYSYGVNSTEKGDLSSESTVSRIRTEHFPLTLESARPSHTSQYLCASRRGGPYNEQFFGPGTRLTVL.

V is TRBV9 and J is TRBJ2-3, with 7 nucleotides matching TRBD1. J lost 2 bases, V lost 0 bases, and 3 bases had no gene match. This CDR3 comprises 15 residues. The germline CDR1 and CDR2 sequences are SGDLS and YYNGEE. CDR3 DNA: TGTGCCAGCAGCGTAGCGGGACAGAACACAGATACGCAGTATTTT. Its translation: CASSVAGQNTDTQYF.

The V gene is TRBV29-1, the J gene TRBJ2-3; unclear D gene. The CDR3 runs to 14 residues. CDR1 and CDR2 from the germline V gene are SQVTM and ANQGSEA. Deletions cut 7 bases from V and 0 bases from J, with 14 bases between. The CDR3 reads CSGQPGTSTDTQYF. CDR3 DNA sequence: TGCAGCGGTCAGCCTGGAACTAGCACAGATACGCAGTATTTT.

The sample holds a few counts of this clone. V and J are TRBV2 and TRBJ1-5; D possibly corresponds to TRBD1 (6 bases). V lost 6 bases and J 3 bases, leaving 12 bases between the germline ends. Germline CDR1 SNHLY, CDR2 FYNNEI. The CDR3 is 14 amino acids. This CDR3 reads CASRPRQANQPQHF. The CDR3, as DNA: TGTGCCAGCAGGCCTCGACAGGCCAATCAGCCCCAGCATTTT.

The CDR3 bases are TGCGCCAGCAGCTTGACGACGGGGACTAGCGGGGGGGCCGGGGAGCTGTTTTTT. It translates to CASSLTTGTSGGAGELFF. This chain connects TRBV5-1 to TRBJ2-2; 16 positions agree with TRBD2. Germline loops: CDR1 SGHRS, CDR2 YFSETQ. V lost 1 base to trimming and J lost 6 bases; unmatched junction nucleotides: 6. The CDR3 runs 18 residues.

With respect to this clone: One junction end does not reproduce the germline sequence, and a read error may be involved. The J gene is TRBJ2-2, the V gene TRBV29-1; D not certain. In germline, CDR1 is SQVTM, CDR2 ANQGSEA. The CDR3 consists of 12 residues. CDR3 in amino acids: CGVAENTGELFF. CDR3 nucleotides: TGCGGCGTCGCAGAGAACACCGGGGAGCTGTTTTTT.

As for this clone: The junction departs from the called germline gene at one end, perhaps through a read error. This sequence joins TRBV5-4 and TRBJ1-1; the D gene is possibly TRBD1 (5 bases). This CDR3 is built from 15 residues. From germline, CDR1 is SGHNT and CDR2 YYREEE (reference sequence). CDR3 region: CASSLQGTPATEMIF. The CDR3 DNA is TGTGCCAGCAGCTTGCAAGGGACCCCCGCAACGGAGATGATCTTT.